A selection of T cell receptor beta chains follows, all from one sample in a study of blood T cell repertoires in COVID-19. The data were produced by immunoSEQ multiplex PCR, yet TCRdb's version contains in-frame clones alone and is incomplete. The sample has 80,000 or so clones, around 86% seen once; the top ten hold roughly 1.9%. The sequenced sample consisted of peripheral blood. The receptors were gathered from a woman in her sixties or seventies with acute or convalescent COVID-19. The CDR3 runs from the conserved cysteine through the conserved F or W. D genes are given only for firm matches. Rows may omit the clone size; those that give it use once, few, many or a size class.

d_call,clone_size,j_call,v_call,cdr3_nt,cdr3_aa
.,.,TRBJ1-1,TRBV7-2,TGTGCCAGCATGTGGGGGGGAGTGAACACTGAAGCTTTCTTT,CASMWGGVNTEAFF
TRBD1,.,TRBJ1-1,TRBV5-1,TGCGCCAGCAGCTCCGGACAGGGGGGCACTGAAGCTTTCTTT,CASSSGQGGTEAFF
.,once,TRBJ1-6,TRBV18,TGTGCCAGCTCACCCCCATCCGGACAGAATAATTCACCCCTCCACTTT,CASSPPSGQNNSPLHF
.,.,TRBJ1-3,TRBV4-2,TGTGCCAGCAGCCAAGATGTTACGGGAGGGTCTGGAAACACCATATATTTT,CASSQDVTGGSGNTIYF
.,.,TRBJ1-4,TRBV28,TGTGCCAGCAGCATAAGACGGCGGAATGAAAAACTGTTTTTT,CASSIRRRNEKLFF
.,.,TRBJ2-2,TRBV28,TGTGCCAGCAGTTTAGCCTCTCTAAACACCGGGGAGCTGTTTTTT,CASSLASLNTGELFF
TRBD1,.,TRBJ1-4,TRBV23-1,TGCGCCAGCAGTCAATATTCCGGGACAGGGAGTTGGGCTACTAATGAAAAACTGTTTTTT,CASSQYSGTGSWATNEKLFF
.,.,TRBJ1-4,TRBV19,TGTGCCAGTAGCCCAACCAAAACAGGGAGCTCCTTGGAAAAACTGTTTTTT,CASSPTKTGSSLEKLFF
.,.,TRBJ2-7,TRBV10-1,TGCGCCACCGCGGAGGCCGAGCAGTACTTC,CATAEAEQYF
TRBD2,.,TRBJ2-3,TRBV3-1/TRBV3-2,TGTGCCAGCAGCCGGGGGACTAGCGGGAGTGCAGATACGCAGTATTTT,CASSRGTSGSADTQYF
.,.,TRBJ2-1,TRBV4-3,TGCGCCAGCAGCCAAGATGAAGTGGCCCCTGAGCAGTTCTTC,CASSQDEVAPEQFF
.,.,TRBJ1-1,TRBV7-2,TGTGCCAGTACGAGCGGGGGGAGACTCGGCGCTTTCTTT,CASTSGGRLGAFF
.,.,TRBJ1-2,TRBV5-5,TGTGCCAGCAGCTTGGACAGGGCTAACTATGGCTACACCTTC,CASSLDRANYGYTF
.,.,TRBJ1-2,TRBV4-2,TGTGCCAGCAGCCAAGCACGCGGACTGGGGTATGGCTACACCTTC,CASSQARGLGYGYTF
TRBD1,.,TRBJ2-7,TRBV9,TGTGCCAGCAGCAAGGGGACAGGGGCCTACGAGCAGTACTTC,CASSKGTGAYEQYF
.,.,TRBJ2-2,TRBV27,TGTGCCACCAACCGGAAGACAGGAAACACCGGGGAGCTGTTTTTT,CATNRKTGNTGELFF
TRBD2,.,TRBJ2-7,TRBV7-3,TGTGCCAGCAGCTTAACAGCGGGAGGCGAGCAGTACTTC,CASSLTAGGEQYF
TRBD1,.,TRBJ2-5,TRBV9,TGTGCCAGCAGCGGAGGGACAGGGGGCCGTAGAGAGACCCAGTACTTC,CASSGGTGGRRETQYF
TRBD1,once,TRBJ2-1,TRBV7-2,TGTGCCAGCAGCTCCTGGACAGGGGGTTCCTACAATGAGCAGTTCTTC,CASSSWTGGSYNEQFF
TRBD2,.,TRBJ2-3,TRBV29-1,TGCAGCGTTGAAGATCGAGCGGGAGGGATCCCAGATACGCAGTATTTT,CSVEDRAGGIPDTQYF
TRBD1,.,TRBJ2-1,TRBV28,TGTGCCAGCAGCACCGGGACAGGGGGCAATGAGCAGTTCTTC,CASSTGTGGNEQFF
.,.,TRBJ2-7,TRBV19,TGTGCCAGTAGTATTAGAGCGGAGGGGGGGCCATCCTACGAGCAGTACTTC,CASSIRAEGGPSYEQYF
TRBD2,.,TRBJ2-3,TRBV3-1/TRBV3-2,TGTGCCAGCAGCCCTGGACTAGGACCCACAGATACGCAGTATTTT,CASSPGLGPTDTQYF
.,.,TRBJ2-3,TRBV3-1/TRBV3-2,TGTGCCAGCAGCCAAGATACTGCGGGAGACTTGGGGGCCGGCCCAGATACGCAGTATTTT,CASSQDTAGDLGAGPDTQYF
TRBD2,.,TRBJ2-1,TRBV7-6,TGTGCCAGCAGCCACACAGGACTAGCGGGATTCCGGGAGCAGTTCTTC,CASSHTGLAGFREQFF
TRBD2,.,TRBJ2-2,TRBV7-9,TGTGCCAGCAGCTTCCTCCGGACTAGCGGGGACCTGGAGCTGTTTTTT,CASSFLRTSGDLELFF